A selection of T cell receptor beta chains follows, all from one sample in a study of T cell repertoires in cytomegalovirus infection. MiXCR was run by TCRdb on the reads, yielding one entry per CDR3 protein. The profile shows around 260,000 distinct CDR3 sequences, approximately 9.2% of them singletons. The specimen sequenced was PBMCs. All receptors derive from a human donor in good health (CMV status not recorded). Some clones in this sample may be carry-over from other donors' samples. The conserved cysteine and the conserved F or W are not part of the CDR3 here. Fields, in order: J gene, CDR3 length, V gene, CDR3 protein.

j_call: TRBJ2-5
cdr3_length: 12
v_call: TRBV6-1
cdr3_aa: ASSGRGRGETQY

j_call: TRBJ1-2
cdr3_length: 9
v_call: TRBV10-3
cdr3_aa: AISEFQDYT

j_call: TRBJ1-1
cdr3_length: 14
v_call: TRBV7-2
cdr3_aa: ASSLAGTAGWAEAF

j_call: TRBJ1-1
cdr3_length: 10
v_call: TRBV7-9
cdr3_aa: ASSLHKIEAF

j_call: TRBJ2-7
cdr3_length: 13
v_call: TRBV11-2
cdr3_aa: ASSYGQGISYEQY

j_call: TRBJ2-3
cdr3_length: 13
v_call: TRBV7-8
cdr3_aa: ASSLRDRSTDTQY

j_call: TRBJ2-7
cdr3_length: 12
v_call: TRBV11-2
cdr3_aa: ASSLLAGEYEQY

j_call: TRBJ2-3
cdr3_length: 14
v_call: TRBV7-8
cdr3_aa: ASSPLGSGATDTQY

j_call: TRBJ1-5
cdr3_length: 12
v_call: TRBV7-8
cdr3_aa: ASSRTGTNQPQH

j_call: TRBJ1-5
cdr3_length: 11
v_call: TRBV7-2
cdr3_aa: ASSPDRNQPQH

j_call: TRBJ1-2
cdr3_length: 15
v_call: TRBV7-2
cdr3_aa: ASSPRGATRRLSGYT

j_call: TRBJ1-2
cdr3_length: 13
v_call: TRBV27
cdr3_aa: ASKSGTGGTYGYT

j_call: TRBJ1-6
cdr3_length: 11
v_call: TRBV10-3
cdr3_aa: AISELWNSPLH

j_call: TRBJ2-2
cdr3_length: 12
v_call: TRBV28
cdr3_aa: ASDSLRGAGELF

j_call: TRBJ1-1
cdr3_length: 11
v_call: TRBV29-1
cdr3_aa: SVEEGMNTEAF

j_call: TRBJ2-7
cdr3_length: 12
v_call: TRBV20-1
cdr3_aa: SAITDSPDGEQY

j_call: TRBJ2-7
cdr3_length: 10
v_call: TRBV6-8
cdr3_aa: ASGEAWREQY

j_call: TRBJ2-2
cdr3_length: 12
v_call: TRBV6-2/TRBV6-3
cdr3_aa: ASSPDRVPGELF

j_call: TRBJ2-7
cdr3_length: 10
v_call: TRBV7-2
cdr3_aa: ASSRTGFAQY

j_call: TRBJ1-1
cdr3_length: 14
v_call: TRBV6-2/TRBV6-3
cdr3_aa: ASSYIEALRSTEAF

j_call: TRBJ1-4
cdr3_length: 11
v_call: TRBV5-1
cdr3_aa: ASSLGQDEKLF

j_call: TRBJ2-5
cdr3_length: 12
v_call: TRBV7-2
cdr3_aa: ASSASTGSETQY

j_call: TRBJ2-1
cdr3_length: 14
v_call: TRBV24-1
cdr3_aa: ATSDSGVVGYNEQF

j_call: TRBJ1-1
cdr3_length: 14
v_call: TRBV7-3
cdr3_aa: ASSLGQRGGNTEAF

j_call: TRBJ2-7
cdr3_length: 12
v_call: TRBV19
cdr3_aa: ASSPDYRAGEQY

j_call: TRBJ2-6
cdr3_length: 16
v_call: TRBV28
cdr3_aa: ASSLWGTYNSGANVLT

j_call: TRBJ2-5
cdr3_length: 13
v_call: TRBV11-2
cdr3_aa: ASSLAGGNQETQY

j_call: TRBJ2-7
cdr3_length: 13
v_call: TRBV7-2
cdr3_aa: ASSLNAQVLRVQY

j_call: TRBJ1-6
cdr3_length: 12
v_call: TRBV6-2/TRBV6-3
cdr3_aa: ASSYSISPGRIH

j_call: TRBJ1-1
cdr3_length: 12
v_call: TRBV7-2
cdr3_aa: ASSLYEIGPEAF

j_call: TRBJ1-2
cdr3_length: 11
v_call: TRBV7-2
cdr3_aa: ASSLQPAGGYT

j_call: TRBJ2-3
cdr3_length: 13
v_call: TRBV5-1
cdr3_aa: ASSLTGVSTDTQY

j_call: TRBJ2-1
cdr3_length: 12
v_call: TRBV7-2
cdr3_aa: ASSPATGVHEQF

j_call: TRBJ1-3
cdr3_length: 11
v_call: TRBV7-2
cdr3_aa: ASSIPPGNTIY

j_call: TRBJ2-1
cdr3_length: 9
v_call: TRBV12-3/TRBV12-4
cdr3_aa: ASSFGQGVF

j_call: TRBJ1-1
cdr3_length: 11
v_call: TRBV5-1
cdr3_aa: ASSFQGSTEAF

j_call: TRBJ1-6
cdr3_length: 12
v_call: TRBV7-2
cdr3_aa: ASRGQTYNSPLH

j_call: TRBJ2-3
cdr3_length: 12
v_call: TRBV20-1
cdr3_aa: SARVLASTDTQY

j_call: TRBJ2-3
cdr3_length: 9
v_call: TRBV11-2
cdr3_aa: ASSKRDTQY

j_call: TRBJ1-3
cdr3_length: 13
v_call: TRBV12-3/TRBV12-4
cdr3_aa: ASSSRTRSGNTIY

j_call: TRBJ2-1
cdr3_length: 12
v_call: TRBV6-4
cdr3_aa: ASSDTDRANEQF

j_call: TRBJ2-7
cdr3_length: 13
v_call: TRBV5-1
cdr3_aa: ASSLDAGTSYEQY

j_call: TRBJ1-1
cdr3_length: 15
v_call: TRBV7-2
cdr3_aa: ASSSRVGGDWRTEAF

j_call: TRBJ1-2
cdr3_length: 14
v_call: TRBV7-4
cdr3_aa: ASSSAGREGRYGYT

j_call: TRBJ1-5
cdr3_length: 15
v_call: TRBV19
cdr3_aa: ASSMAGTRRGDQPQH

j_call: TRBJ2-3
cdr3_length: 11
v_call: TRBV7-9
cdr3_aa: ASSDGGEDTQY

j_call: TRBJ2-3
cdr3_length: 11
v_call: TRBV5-1
cdr3_aa: ASSLQARDTQY

j_call: TRBJ1-2
cdr3_length: 12
v_call: TRBV7-2
cdr3_aa: ASSKRTGHYGYT

j_call: TRBJ1-1
cdr3_length: 11
v_call: TRBV6-2/TRBV6-3
cdr3_aa: ASRYRGGTEAF

j_call: TRBJ2-5
cdr3_length: 10
v_call: TRBV28
cdr3_aa: ASSKGTWTQY

j_call: TRBJ2-1
cdr3_length: 13
v_call: TRBV7-2
cdr3_aa: ASSLGGGDKAEQF

j_call: TRBJ2-3
cdr3_length: 14
v_call: TRBV20-1
cdr3_aa: SARSGTSGKSGTQY